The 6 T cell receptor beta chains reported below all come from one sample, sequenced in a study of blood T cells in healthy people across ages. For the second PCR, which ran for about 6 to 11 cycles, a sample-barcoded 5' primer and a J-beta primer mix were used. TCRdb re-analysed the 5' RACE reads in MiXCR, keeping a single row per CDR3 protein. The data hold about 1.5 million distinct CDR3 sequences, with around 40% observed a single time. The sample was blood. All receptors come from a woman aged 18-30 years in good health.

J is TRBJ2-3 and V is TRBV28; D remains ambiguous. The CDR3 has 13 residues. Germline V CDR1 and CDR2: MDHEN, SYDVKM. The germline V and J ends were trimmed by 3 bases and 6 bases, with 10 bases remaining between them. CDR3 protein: CASSFRMLDTQYF. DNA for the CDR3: TGTGCCAGCAGTTTCCGGATGTTGGATACGCAGTATTTT. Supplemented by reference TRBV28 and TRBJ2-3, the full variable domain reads DVKVTQSSRYLVKRTGEKVFLECVQDMDHENMFWYRQDPGLGLRLIYFSYDVKMKEKGDIPEGYSVSREKKERFSLILESASTNQTSMYLCASSFRMLDTQYFGPGTRLTVL.

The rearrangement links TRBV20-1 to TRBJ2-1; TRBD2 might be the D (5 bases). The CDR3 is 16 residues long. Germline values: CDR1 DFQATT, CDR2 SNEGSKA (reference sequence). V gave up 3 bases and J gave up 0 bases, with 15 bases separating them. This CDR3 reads CSASPLTDFSYNEQFF. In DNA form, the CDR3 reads TGCAGTGCTAGTCCTCTTACGGACTTCTCCTACAATGAGCAGTTCTTC.

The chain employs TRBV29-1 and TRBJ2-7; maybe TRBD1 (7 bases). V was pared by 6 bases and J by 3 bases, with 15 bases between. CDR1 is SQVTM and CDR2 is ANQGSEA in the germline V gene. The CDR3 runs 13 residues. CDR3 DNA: TGCAGCGTGCAGACAGGGAGGTACTACGAGCAGTACTTC. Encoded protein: CSVQTGRYYEQYF.

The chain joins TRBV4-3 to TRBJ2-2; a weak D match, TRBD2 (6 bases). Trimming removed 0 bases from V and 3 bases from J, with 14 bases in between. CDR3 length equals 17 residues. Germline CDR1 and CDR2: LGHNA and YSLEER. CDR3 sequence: CASSQETREEDTGELFF. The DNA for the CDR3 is TGCGCCAGCAGCCAAGAGACGCGGGAAGAGGACACCGGGGAGCTGTTTTTT.

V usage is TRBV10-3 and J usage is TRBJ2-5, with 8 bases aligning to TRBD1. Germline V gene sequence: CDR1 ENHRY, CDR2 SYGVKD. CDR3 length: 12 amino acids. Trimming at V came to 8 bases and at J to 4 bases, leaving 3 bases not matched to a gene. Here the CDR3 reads CAIGDRGETQYF. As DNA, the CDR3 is TGTGCCATCGGAGACAGGGGAGAGACCCAGTACTTC.

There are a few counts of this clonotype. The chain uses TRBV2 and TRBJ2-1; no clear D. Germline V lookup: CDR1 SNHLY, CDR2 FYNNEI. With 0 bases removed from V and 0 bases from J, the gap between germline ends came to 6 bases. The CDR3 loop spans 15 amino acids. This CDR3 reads CASSEAAPSYNEQFF. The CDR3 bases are TGTGCCAGCAGTGAAGCGGCGCCCTCCTACAATGAGCAGTTCTTC.